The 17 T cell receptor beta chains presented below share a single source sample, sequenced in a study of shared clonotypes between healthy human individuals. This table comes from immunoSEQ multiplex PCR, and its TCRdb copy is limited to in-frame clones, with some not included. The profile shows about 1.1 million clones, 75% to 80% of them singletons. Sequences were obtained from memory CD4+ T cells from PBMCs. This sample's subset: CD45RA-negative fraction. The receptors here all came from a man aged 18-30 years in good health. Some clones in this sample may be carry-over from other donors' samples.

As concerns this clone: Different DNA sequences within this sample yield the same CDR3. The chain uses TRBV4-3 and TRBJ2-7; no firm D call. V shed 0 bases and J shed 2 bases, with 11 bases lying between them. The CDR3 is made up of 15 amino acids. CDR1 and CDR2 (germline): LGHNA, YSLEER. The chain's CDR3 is CASSQDPGSAYEQYF. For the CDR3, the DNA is TGCGCCAGCAGCCAAGACCCAGGCTCAGCCTACGAGCAGTACTTC.

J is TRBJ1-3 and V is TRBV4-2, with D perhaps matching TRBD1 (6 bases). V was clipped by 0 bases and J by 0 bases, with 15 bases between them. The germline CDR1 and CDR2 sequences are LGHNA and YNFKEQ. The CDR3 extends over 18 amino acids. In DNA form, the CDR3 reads TGTGCCAGCAGCCAAGAGTCAGGGGCCCTATTCTCTGGAAACACCATATATTTT. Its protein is CASSQESGALFSGNTIYF.

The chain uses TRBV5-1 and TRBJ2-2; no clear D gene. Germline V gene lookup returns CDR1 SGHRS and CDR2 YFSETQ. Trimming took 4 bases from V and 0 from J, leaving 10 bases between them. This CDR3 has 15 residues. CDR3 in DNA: TGCGCCAGCAGCGGTCGCCTCGCGAACACCGGGGAGCTGTTTTTT. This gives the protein CASSGRLANTGELFF.

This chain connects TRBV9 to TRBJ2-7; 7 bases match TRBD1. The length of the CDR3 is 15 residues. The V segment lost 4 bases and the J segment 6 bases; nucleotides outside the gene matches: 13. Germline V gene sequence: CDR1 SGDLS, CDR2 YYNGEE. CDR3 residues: CASSLQGSYSSEQYF. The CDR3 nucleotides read TGTGCCAGCAGCCTACAGGGGTCGTACTCGAGCGAGCAGTACTTC.

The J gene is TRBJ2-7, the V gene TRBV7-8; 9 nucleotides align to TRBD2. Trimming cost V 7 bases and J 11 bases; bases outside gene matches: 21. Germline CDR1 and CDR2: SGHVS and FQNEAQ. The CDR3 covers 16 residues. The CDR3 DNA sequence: TGTGCCAGCACCAAAGACCGAGTAGCGGGGGTCCTGGAAAAGTACTTC. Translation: CASTKDRVAGVLEKYF.

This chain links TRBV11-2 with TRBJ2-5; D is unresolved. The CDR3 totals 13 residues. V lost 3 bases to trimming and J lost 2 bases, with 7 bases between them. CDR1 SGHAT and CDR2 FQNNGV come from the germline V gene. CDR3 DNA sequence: TGTGCCAGCAGCTTCCGGCAACAAGAGACCCAGTACTTC. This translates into CASSFRQQETQYF.

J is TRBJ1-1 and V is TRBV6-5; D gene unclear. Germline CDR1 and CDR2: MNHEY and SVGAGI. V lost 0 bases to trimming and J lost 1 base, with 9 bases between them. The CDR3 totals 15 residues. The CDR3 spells CASSYSPAANTEAFF. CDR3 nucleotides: TGTGCCAGCAGTTACTCCCCGGCGGCGAACACTGAAGCTTTCTTT.

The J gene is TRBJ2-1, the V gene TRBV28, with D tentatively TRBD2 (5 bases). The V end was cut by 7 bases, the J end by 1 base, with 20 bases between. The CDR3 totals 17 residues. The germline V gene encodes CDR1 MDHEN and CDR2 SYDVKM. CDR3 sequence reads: CASTRPWGVTSYNEQFF. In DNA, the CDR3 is TGTGCCAGCACCCGCCCTTGGGGAGTCACATCCTACAATGAGCAGTTCTTC.

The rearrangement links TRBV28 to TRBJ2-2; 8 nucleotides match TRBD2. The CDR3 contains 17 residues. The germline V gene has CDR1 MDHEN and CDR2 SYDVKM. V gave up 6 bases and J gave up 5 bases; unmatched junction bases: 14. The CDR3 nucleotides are TGTGCCAGCAGCCCCTCAGCGGGAGTTAGGGTTACCGGGGAGCTGTTTTTT. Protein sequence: CASSPSAGVRVTGELFF.

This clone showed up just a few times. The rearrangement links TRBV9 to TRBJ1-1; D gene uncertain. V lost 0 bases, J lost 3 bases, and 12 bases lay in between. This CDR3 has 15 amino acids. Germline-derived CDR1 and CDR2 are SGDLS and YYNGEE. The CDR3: CASSVEATSDTEAFF. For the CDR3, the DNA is TGTGCCAGCAGCGTAGAGGCCACCTCGGACACTGAAGCTTTCTTT.

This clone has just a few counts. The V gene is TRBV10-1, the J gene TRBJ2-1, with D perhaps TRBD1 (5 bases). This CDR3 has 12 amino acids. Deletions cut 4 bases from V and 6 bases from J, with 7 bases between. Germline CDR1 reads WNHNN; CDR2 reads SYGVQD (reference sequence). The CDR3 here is CASSGDSNEQFF. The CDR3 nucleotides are TGCGCCAGCAGTGGTGACAGCAATGAGCAGTTCTTC.

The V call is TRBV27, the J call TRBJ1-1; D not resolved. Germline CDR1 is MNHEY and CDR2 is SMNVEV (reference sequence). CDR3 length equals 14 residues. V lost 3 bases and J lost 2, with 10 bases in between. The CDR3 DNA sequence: TGTGCCAGCAGTTTCCGCCTAGAAAACACTGAAGCTTTCTTT. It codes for CASSFRLENTEAFF.

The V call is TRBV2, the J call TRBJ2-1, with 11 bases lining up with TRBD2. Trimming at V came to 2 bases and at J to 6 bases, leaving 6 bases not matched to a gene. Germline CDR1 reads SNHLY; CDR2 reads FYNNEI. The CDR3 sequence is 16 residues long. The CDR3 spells CASSEWGLAGGNEQFF. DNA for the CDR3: TGTGCCAGCAGTGAATGGGGTCTAGCGGGAGGCAATGAGCAGTTCTTC.

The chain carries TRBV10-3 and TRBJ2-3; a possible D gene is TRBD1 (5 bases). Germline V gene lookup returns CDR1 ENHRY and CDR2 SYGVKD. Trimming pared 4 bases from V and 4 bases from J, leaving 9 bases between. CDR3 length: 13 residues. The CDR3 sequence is CAISGGAPDTQYF. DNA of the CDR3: TGTGCCATCAGTGGTGGGGCGCCAGATACGCAGTATTTT.

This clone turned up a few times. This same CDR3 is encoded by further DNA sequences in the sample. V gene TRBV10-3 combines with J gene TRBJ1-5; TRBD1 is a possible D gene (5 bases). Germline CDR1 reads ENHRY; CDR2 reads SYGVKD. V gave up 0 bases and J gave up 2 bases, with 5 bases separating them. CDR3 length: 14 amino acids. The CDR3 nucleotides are TGTGCCATCAGTGAGTCGGGGGGCAATCAGCCCCAGCATTTT. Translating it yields CAISESGGNQPQHF.

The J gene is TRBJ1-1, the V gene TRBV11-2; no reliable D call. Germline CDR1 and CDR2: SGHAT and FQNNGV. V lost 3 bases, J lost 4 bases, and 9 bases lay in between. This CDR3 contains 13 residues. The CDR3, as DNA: TGTGCCAGCAGCTTGCGAGGGCCCACTGAAGCTTTCTTT. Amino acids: CASSLRGPTEAFF.

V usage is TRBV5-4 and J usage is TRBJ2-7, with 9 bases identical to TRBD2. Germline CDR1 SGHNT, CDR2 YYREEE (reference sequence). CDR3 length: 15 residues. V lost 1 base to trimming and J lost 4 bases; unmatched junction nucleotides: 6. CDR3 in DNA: TGTGCCAGCAGCTTGTCCGGGACTAGCCCTTACGAGCAGTACTTC. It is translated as CASSLSGTSPYEQYF.